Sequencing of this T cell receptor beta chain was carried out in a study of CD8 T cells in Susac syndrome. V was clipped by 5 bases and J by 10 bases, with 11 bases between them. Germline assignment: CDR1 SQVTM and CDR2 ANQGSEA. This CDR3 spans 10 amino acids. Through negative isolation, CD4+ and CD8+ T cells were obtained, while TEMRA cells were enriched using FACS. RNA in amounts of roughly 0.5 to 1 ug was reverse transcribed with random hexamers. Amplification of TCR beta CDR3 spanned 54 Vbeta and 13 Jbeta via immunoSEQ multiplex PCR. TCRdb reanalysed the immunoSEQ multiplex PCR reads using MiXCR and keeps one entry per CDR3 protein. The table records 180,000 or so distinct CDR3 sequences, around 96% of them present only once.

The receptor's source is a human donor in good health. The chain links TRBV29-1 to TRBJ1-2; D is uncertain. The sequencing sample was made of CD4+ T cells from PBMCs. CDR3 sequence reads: CSVHSPDYTF. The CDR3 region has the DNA TGCAGCGTTCACTCGCCAGACTACACCTTC.